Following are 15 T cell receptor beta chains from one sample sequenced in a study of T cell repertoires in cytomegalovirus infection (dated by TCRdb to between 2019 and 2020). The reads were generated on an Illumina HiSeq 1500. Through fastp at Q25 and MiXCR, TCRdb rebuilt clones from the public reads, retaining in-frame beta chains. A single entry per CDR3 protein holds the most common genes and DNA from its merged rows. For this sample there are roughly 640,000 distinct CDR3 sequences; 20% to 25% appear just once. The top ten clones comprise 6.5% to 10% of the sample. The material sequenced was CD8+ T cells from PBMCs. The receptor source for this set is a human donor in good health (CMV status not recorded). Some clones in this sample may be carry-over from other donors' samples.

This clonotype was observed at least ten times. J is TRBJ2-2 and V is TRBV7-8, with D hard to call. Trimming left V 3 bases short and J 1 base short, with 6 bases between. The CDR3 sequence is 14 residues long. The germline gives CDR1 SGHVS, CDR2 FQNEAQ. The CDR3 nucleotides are TGTGCCAGCAGCTTTGGGGTGAACACCGGGGAGCTGTTTTTT. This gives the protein CASSFGVNTGELFF.

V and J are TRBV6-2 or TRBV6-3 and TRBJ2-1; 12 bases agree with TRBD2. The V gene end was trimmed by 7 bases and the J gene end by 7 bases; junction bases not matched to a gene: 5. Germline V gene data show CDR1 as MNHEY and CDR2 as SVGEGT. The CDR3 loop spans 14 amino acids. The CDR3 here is CASKLGLAGNEQFF. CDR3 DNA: TGTGCCAGCAAGCTCGGACTAGCGGGGAATGAGCAGTTCTTC.

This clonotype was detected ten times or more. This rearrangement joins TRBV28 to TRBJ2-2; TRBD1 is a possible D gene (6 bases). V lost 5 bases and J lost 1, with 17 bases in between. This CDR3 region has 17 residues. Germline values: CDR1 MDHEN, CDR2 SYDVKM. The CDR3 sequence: CASSTLRDTQNTGELFF. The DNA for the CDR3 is TGTGCCAGCAGTACCTTACGGGACACCCAGAACACCGGGGAGCTGTTTTTT.

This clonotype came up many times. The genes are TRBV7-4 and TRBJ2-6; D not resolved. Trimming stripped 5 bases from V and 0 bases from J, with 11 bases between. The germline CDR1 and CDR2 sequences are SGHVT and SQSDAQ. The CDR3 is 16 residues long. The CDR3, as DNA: TGTGCCAGCAGCAAAAGGTCCAGCTCTGGGGCCAACGTCCTGACTTTC. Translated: CASSKRSSSGANVLTF.

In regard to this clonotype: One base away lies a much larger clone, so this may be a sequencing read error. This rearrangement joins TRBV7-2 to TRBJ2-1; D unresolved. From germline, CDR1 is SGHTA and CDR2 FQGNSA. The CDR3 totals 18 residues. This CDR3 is CASRLAYDAGLSYNEQFF. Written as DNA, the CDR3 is TGTGCCAGCAGATTAGCCTATGACGCAGGCCTTTCCTACAATGAGCAGTTCTTC.

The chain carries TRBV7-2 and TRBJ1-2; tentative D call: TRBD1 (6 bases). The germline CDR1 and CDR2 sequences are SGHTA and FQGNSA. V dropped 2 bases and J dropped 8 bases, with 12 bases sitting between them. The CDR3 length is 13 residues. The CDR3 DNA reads TGTGCCAGCAGCTTACCACGGACAGCCGGCTACACCTTC. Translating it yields CASSLPRTAGYTF.

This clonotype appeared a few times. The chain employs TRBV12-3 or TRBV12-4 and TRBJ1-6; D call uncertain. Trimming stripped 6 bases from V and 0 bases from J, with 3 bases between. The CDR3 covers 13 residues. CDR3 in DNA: TGTGCCAGCAGCCGCTCCTATAATTCACCCCTCCACTTT. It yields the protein CASSRSYNSPLHF.

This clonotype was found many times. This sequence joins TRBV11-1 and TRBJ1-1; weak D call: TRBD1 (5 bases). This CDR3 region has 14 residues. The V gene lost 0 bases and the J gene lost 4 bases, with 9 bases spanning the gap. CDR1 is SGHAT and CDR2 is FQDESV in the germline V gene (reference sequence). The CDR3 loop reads CASSLARGRTEAFF. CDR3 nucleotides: TGTGCCAGCAGCTTAGCGAGGGGTCGCACTGAAGCTTTCTTT.

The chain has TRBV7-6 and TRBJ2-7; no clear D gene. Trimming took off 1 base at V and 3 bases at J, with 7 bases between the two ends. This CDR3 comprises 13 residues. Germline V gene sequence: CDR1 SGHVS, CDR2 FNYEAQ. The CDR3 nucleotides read TGTGCCAGCAGCTTAGGGACCTTCTACGAGCAGTACGTC. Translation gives CASSLGTFYEQYV.

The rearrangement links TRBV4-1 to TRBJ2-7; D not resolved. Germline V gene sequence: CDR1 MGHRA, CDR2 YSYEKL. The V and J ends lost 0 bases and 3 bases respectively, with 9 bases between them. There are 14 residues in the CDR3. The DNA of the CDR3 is TGCGCCAGCAGCCAAGAATCCTTGTACTACGAGCAGTACTTC. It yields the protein CASSQESLYYEQYF.

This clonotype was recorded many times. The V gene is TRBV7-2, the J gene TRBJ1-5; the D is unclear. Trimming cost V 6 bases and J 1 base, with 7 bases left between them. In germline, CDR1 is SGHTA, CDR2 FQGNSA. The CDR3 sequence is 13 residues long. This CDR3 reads CASSRESNQPQHF. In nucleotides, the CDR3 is TGTGCCAGCAGTCGGGAAAGCAATCAGCCCCAGCATTTT. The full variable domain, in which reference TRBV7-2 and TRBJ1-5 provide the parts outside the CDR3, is GAGVSQSPSNKVTEKGKDVELRCDPISGHTALYWYRQSLGQGLEFLIYFQGNSAPDKSGLPSDRFSAERTGGSVSTLTIQRTQQEDSAVYLCASSRESNQPQHFGDGTRLSIL.

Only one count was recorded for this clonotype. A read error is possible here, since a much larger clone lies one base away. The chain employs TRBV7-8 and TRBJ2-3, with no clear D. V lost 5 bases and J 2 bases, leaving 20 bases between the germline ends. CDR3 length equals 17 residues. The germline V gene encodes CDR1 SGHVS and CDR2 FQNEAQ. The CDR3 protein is CASSQLLDGSATDTQYF. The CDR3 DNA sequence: TGTGCCAGCAGCCAACTTTTGGATGGCTCGGCCACAGATACGCAGTATTTT.

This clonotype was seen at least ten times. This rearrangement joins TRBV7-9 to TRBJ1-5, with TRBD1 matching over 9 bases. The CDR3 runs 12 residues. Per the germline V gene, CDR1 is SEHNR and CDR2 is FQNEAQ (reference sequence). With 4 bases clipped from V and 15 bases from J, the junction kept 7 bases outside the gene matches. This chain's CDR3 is CASSSPGQGLHF. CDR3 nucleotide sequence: TGTGCCAGCAGCTCACCGGGACAGGGCTTGCATTTT.

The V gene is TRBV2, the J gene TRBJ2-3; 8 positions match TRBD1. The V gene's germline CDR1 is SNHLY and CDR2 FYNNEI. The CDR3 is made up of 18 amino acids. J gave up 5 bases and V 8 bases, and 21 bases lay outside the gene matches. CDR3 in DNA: TGTGCCAGCGGCCGCACTTTCTCCGGGACAGGAGGCGGAGATACGCAGTATTTT. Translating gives CASGRTFSGTGGGDTQYF.

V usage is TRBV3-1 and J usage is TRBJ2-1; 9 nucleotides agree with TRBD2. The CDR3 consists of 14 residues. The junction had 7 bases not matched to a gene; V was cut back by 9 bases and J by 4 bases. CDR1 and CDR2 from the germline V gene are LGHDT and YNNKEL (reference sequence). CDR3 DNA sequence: TGTGCCAGTGGCCGCGGGGGGGATTACAATGAGCAGTTCTTC. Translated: CASGRGGDYNEQFF.